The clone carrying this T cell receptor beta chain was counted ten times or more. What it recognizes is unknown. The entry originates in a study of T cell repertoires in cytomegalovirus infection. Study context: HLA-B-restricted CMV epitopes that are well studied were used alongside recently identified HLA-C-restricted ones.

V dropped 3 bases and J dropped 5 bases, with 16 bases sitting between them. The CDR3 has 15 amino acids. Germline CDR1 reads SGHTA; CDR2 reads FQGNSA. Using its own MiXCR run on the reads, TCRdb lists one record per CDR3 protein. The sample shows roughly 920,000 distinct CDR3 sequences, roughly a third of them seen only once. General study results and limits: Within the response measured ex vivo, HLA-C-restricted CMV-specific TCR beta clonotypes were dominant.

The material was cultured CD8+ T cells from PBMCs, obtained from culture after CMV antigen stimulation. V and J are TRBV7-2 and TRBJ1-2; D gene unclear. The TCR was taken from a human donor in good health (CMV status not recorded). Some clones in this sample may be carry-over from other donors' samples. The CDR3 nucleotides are TGTGCCAGCAGCTTGGGCCGAGCCTACTTGTATGGCTACACCTTC. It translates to CASSLGRAYLYGYTF.